These 16 T cell receptor beta chains share one sample of origin, sequenced in a study of blood T cells in healthy people across ages. A sample-barcoded 5' primer and a J-beta primer mix were used in a second PCR of roughly 6 to 12 cycles. From the 5' RACE reads, TCRdb called clonotypes with MiXCR, one entry per CDR3 protein. The data show 1.5 million to 2 million distinct CDR3 sequences, approximately 28% seen once. The sample was blood. The origin of the receptors is a woman in her 30s in good health.

The table lists this clonotype with a few counts. The chain is built from TRBV10-2 and TRBJ2-3; maybe TRBD2 (7 bases). There are 16 residues in the CDR3. Germline V gene sequence: CDR1 WSHSY, CDR2 SAAADI. The germline V and J ends were trimmed by 0 bases and 1 base, with 11 bases remaining between them. The CDR3 bases are TGCGCCAGCAGTGAGTCGTCGGGGGGCGGCACAGATACGCAGTATTTT. This encodes CASSESSGGGTDTQYF.

This clonotype occurred a few times. The chain joins TRBV28 to TRBJ1-5, with a weak D call TRBD1 (5 bases). V was trimmed by 9 bases and J by 7 bases, leaving 22 bases between them. CDR1 is MDHEN, CDR2 SYDVKM, per germline. The CDR3 length is 15 residues. CDR3 residues: CASRWGGRFNQPQHF. The CDR3 DNA sequence: TGTGCCAGTCGTTGGGGGGGGAGGTTCAACCAGCCCCAGCATTTT.

A note on this clonotype: Without the conserved terminal phenylalanine or tryptophan, this CDR3 likely stems from a read error. The J gene is TRBJ2-4, the V gene TRBV29-1; TRBD1 aligns across 9 bases. The CDR3 spans 14 residues. The junction had 13 bases not matched to a gene; V was cut back by 3 bases and J by 13 bases. Germline loops: CDR1 SQVTM, CDR2 ANQGSEA. CDR3 DNA: TGCAGCGTTGATAGTGGGACAGGGACAGGCGGGCAGTACTGC. Its protein product is CSVDSGTGTGGQYC.

The chain recombines TRBV6-1 with TRBJ1-6, with no clear D. The CDR3 consists of 12 residues. Germline values: CDR1 MNHNS, CDR2 SASEGT. V lost 7 bases and J 6 bases, leaving 7 bases between the germline ends. DNA for the CDR3: TGTGCCAGCACTGTGGGTAATTCACCCCTCCACTTT. It is translated as CASTVGNSPLHF.

In DNA, the CDR3 is TGCGCCAGCAGCTTGGTCAGGGACTCCTACAATGAGCAGTACTTC. Translation: CASSLVRDSYNEQYF. V usage is TRBV5-1 and J usage is TRBJ2-4; tentative D call: TRBD2 (6 bases). Trimming cost V 0 bases and J 13 bases, with 20 bases left between them. In germline, CDR1 is SGHRS, CDR2 YFSETQ. The CDR3 extends over 15 amino acids.

This chain uses TRBV5-1 with TRBJ2-2, with 8 bases aligning to TRBD1. V was clipped by 5 bases and J by 0 bases; unmatched bases: 0. Germline values: CDR1 SGHRS, CDR2 YFSETQ. This CDR3 contains 14 residues. The DNA for the CDR3 is TGCGCCAGCAGGGGACAGGCGAACACCGGGGAGCTGTTTTTT. Amino acid sequence: CASRGQANTGELFF.

This clonotype occurred a few times. This sequence joins TRBV20-1 and TRBJ1-2; D gene ambiguous. This CDR3 comprises 11 residues. Germline-derived CDR1 and CDR2 are DFQATT and SNEGSKA (reference sequence). The V gene lost 3 bases and the J gene lost 1 base, with 3 bases spanning the gap. The CDR3 is CSARNNYGYTF. For the CDR3, the DNA is TGCAGTGCTAGGAATAACTATGGCTACACCTTC.

This clonotype showed up just once. The conserved phenylalanine or tryptophan normally closing the CDR3 is absent here, so this likely arose from a read error. V usage is TRBV5-5 and J usage is TRBJ1-1; D is unclear. CDR3 length: 15 amino acids. Germline CDR1 SGHKS, CDR2 YYEKEE (reference sequence). V gave up 0 bases and J gave up 4 bases, with 13 bases separating them. The CDR3 DNA reads as TGTGCCAGCAGCTTGGATGTCGCAGCGCTCACTGAAGCTTTCTGT. This codes for CASSLDVAALTEAFC.

This clonotype was picked up a small number of times. This chain joins TRBV20-1 and TRBJ2-2, with D perhaps being TRBD1 or TRBD2 (5 bases each). Deletions cut 2 bases from V and 1 base from J, with 11 bases between. CDR3 length: 15 residues. In germline, CDR1 is DFQATT, CDR2 SNEGSKA (reference sequence). This CDR3 reads CSARTRGENTGELFF. The CDR3 DNA reads TGCAGTGCTAGAACCCGGGGCGAGAACACCGGGGAGCTGTTTTTT.

The chain links TRBV10-3 to TRBJ2-1; 10 positions match TRBD2. With 4 bases clipped from V and 9 bases from J, the junction kept 6 bases outside the gene matches. Germline assignment: CDR1 ENHRY and CDR2 SYGVKD. The CDR3 has 14 residues. CDR3 sequence: CAISASGSLSEQFF. In DNA form, the CDR3 reads TGTGCCATCAGTGCTAGCGGGAGCCTGTCTGAGCAGTTCTTC.

V and J are TRBV20-1 and TRBJ2-3, with D tentatively TRBD1 (5 bases). V was pared by 2 bases and J by 0 bases, with 12 bases between. This CDR3 is 15 amino acids long. The germline CDR1 and CDR2 sequences are DFQATT and SNEGSKA (reference sequence). CDR3: CSARRDSSSTDTQYF. The CDR3 DNA reads TGCAGTGCTAGACGAGACAGCTCTAGCACAGATACGCAGTATTTT.

The rearrangement uses TRBV3-1 and TRBJ1-1, with a possible D match to TRBD1 (5 bases). The V and J ends lost 4 bases and 3 bases respectively, with 9 bases between them. The CDR3 has 13 residues. The germline CDR1 and CDR2 sequences are LGHDT and YNNKEL (reference sequence). The DNA of the CDR3 is TGTGCCAGCAGCCGGGGGATGGACACTGAAGCTTTCTTT. Amino acid sequence: CASSRGMDTEAFF.

This clonotype was seen many times. The chain recombines TRBV20-1 with TRBJ2-6; D ambiguous. V gave up 1 base and J gave up 0 bases, with 4 bases separating them. Germline CDR1 is DFQATT and CDR2 is SNEGSKA (reference sequence). This CDR3 is built from 14 residues. The CDR3 DNA is TGCAGTGCTAGAGGGATCTCTGGGGCCAACGTCCTGACTTTC. Its protein product is CSARGISGANVLTF.

This clonotype has more than one count but fewer than ten. The gene calls are TRBV5-1 and TRBJ1-2; tentatively, D is TRBD1 (6 bases). This CDR3 is 13 amino acids long. The V end lost 2 bases, the J end lost 6 bases, and 11 bases lay between the germline ends. From germline, CDR1 is SGHRS and CDR2 YFSETQ. CDR3 nucleotide sequence: TGCGCCAGCAGCTTCACAGGGTTGGATGGCTACACCTTC. Residues: CASSFTGLDGYTF.

Concerning this clonotype: A read error may explain this, as a much larger clone is one base away. Because the CDR3 is missing its conserved closing phenylalanine or tryptophan, this is likely a read error. The chain has TRBV5-1 and TRBJ2-1; no reliable D call. This CDR3 contains 14 residues. Germline CDR1 SGHRS, CDR2 YFSETQ. With 4 bases removed from V and 4 bases from J, the gap between germline ends came to 12 bases. The CDR3 loop reads CASSQVLLYNEQFC. CDR3 sequence (DNA): TGCGCCAGCAGCCAGGTCCTCCTATACAATGAGCAGTTCTGC.

Regarding this clonotype: A read error may produce the germline difference seen at one junction end. The V call is TRBV11-2, the J call TRBJ1-5; D ambiguous. Germline V gives CDR1 SGHAT, CDR2 FQNNGV. The CDR3 covers 14 residues. This CDR3 is CASSLGQSNRPQHF. DNA of the CDR3: TGTGCCAGCAGCTTAGGGCAGAGTAATCGGCCCCAGCATTTT.